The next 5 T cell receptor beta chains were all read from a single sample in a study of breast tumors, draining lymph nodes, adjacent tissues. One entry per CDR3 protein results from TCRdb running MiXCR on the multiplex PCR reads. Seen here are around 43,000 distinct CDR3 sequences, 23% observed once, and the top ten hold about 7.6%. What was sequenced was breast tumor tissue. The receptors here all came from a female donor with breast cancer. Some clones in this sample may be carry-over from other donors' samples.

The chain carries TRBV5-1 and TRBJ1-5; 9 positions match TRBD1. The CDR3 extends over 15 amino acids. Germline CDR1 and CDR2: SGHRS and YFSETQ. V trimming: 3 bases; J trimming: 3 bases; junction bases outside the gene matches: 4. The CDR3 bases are TGCGCCAGCAGCTCACAGGGGGCCCCCAATCAGCCCCAGCATTTT. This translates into CASSSQGAPNQPQHF.

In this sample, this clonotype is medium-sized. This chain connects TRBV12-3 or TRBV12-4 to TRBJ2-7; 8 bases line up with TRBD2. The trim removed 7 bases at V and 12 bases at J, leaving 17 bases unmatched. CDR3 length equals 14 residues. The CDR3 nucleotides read TGTGCCAGCAACACGCGGGGGGAGTCCCCTTGGCGGTACTTC. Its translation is CASNTRGESPWRYF.

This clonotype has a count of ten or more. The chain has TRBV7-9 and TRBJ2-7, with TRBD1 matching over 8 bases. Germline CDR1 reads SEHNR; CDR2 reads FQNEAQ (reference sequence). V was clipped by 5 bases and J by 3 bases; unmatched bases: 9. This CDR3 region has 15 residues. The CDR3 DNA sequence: TGTGCCAGCAGCACCGCAGGGGGCGCTTTCTACGAGCAGTACTTC. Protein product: CASSTAGGAFYEQYF.

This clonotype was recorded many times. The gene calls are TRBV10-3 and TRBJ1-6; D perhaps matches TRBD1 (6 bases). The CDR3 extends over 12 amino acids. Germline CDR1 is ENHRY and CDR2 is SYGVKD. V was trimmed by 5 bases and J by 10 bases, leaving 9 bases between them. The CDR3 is CAISSGESPLHF. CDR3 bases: TGTGCCATCAGTTCAGGGGAGTCACCCCTCCACTTT.

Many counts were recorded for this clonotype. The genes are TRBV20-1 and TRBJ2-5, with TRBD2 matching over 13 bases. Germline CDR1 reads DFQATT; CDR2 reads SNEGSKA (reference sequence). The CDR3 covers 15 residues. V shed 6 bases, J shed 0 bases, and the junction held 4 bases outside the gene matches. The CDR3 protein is CSAHGLAGDQETQYF. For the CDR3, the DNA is TGCAGTGCCCACGGACTAGCGGGGGACCAAGAGACCCAGTACTTC.